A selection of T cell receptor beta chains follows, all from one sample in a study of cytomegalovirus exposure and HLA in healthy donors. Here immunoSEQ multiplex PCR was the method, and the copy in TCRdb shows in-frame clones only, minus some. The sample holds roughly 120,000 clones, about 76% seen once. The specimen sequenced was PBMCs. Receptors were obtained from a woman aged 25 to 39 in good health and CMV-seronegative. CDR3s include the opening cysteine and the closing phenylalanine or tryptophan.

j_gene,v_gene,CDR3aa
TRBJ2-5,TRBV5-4,CASSLPGLGEQYF
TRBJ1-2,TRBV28,CASSLDNNYGYTF
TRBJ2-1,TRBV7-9,CASSLDAGDEQFF
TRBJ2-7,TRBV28,CASQSGQGNEQYF
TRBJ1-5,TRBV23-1,CASSQKETAYSNQPQHF
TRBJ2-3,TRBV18,CASSPALDRSTDTQYF
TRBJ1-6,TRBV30,CAWSVLEGGSPLHF
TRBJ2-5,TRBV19,CASTGTSGRARETQYF
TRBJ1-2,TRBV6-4,CASSEYRDSNYGYTF
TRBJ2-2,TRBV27,CASRPVSSGSSGELFF
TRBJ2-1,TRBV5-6,CASSLDLAGANEQFF
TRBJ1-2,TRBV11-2,CASSPDTNYGYTF
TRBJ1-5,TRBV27,CASSALTGGGRQPQHF
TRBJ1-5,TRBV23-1,CASSQSKRESNQPQHF
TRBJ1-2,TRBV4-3,CASSSGINYGYTF
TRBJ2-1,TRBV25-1,CASSDAGGGFHEQFF
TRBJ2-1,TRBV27,CASSIDGLAGGREQFF
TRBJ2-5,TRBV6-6,CASSSPLAETQYF
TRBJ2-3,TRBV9,CASSAYGLAGGSDTQYF
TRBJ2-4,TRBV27,CASSTSGLAKNIQYF
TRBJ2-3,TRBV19,CASSKGLTTDTQYF
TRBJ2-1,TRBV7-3,CASSLSGTGIMYNEQFF
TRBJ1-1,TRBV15,CATSRDRGAEAFF
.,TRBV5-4,CASSKPSRTSGEQYF
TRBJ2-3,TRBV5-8,CASKNQATQYF
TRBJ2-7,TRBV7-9,CASSFSQGGEQYF
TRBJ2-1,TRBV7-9,CSSSLGGLRHHNEQFF
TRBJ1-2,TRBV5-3,CARSIQGSNYGYTF
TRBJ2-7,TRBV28,CASGIRASGYEQYF
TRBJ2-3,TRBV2,CASSPQGTDTQYF
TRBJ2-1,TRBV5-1,CASSLGRLAGDWSSYNEQFF
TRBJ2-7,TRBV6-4,CASSAPAGPWGEGPHEQYF
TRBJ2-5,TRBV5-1,CASSTPILADFQETQYF
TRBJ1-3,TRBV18,CASSPPGQIGNTIYF
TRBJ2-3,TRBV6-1,CASSPRERVNTQYF
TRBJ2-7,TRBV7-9,CASSNRDSRLYEQYF
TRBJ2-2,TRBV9,CASSVEPRNTGELFF
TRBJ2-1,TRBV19,CASNFRDRGLYEQFF
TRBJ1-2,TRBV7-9,CASSSTDRVPGYTF
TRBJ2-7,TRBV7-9,CASSGPGQGVNEQYF
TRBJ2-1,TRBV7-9,CASSLQNFGTHNEQFF
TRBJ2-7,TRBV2,CASRGMRRAEAPYEQYF